This T cell receptor beta chain was found in a study of memory CD4+ T cells and cytomegalovirus serostatus. Germline V gene data show CDR1 as MNHNY and CDR2 as SVGAGI (reference sequence). The length of the CDR3 is 15 residues. V lost 7 bases and J lost 9, with 24 bases in between. Single viable CD3+CD4+CD8-CD45RO+ cells were sorted as the memory CD4+ T cells. Assay used: immunoSEQ multiplex PCR; TCRdb lists only in-frame clones, some missing. The sample has approximately 46,000 clones; around 74% are singletons. This receptor was obtained from an adult in good health and CMV-seropositive. Sequencing was done on a sample of memory CD4+ T cells from blood. V usage is TRBV6-6 and J usage is TRBJ2-5; D is possibly TRBD1 (5 bases). CDR3 sequence reads: CASTARQGAILAQYF. The CDR3 nucleotides read TGTGCCAGCACCGCGAGGCAGGGCGCTATATTGGCCCAGTACTTC.